These T cell receptor beta chains were read from a single sample in a study of blood T cell repertoires in COVID-19. Clones were read by immunoSEQ multiplex PCR, and TCRdb kept only the in-frame ones, dropping some. This table has under 250,000 clones, approximately 88% appearing once. The sequenced sample was peripheral blood. These receptors all come from a middle-aged man with acute or convalescent COVID-19. Both conserved end residues are part of each CDR3. The D gene is left open where the match is weak. Clone size is shown for a subset of rows, as once, few, many or a class of expanded clone.

CDR3 protein,CDR3 DNA,J gene,clone size,D gene,V gene
CASSLEGATFNNGYTF,TGTGCCAGCAGTTTGGAGGGAGCTACGTTTAACAATGGCTACACCTTC,TRBJ1-2,few,-,TRBV27
CASRTYSLLSGNTIYF,TGTGCCAGCCGCACCTACAGCCTCCTCTCTGGAAACACCATATATTTT,TRBJ1-3,once,-,TRBV28
CASSLGTSGRYTQYF,TGTGCCAGCAGCTTAGGAACTAGCGGGAGGTATACGCAGTATTTT,TRBJ2-3,-,TRBD2,TRBV6-2/TRBV6-3
CASSSRGSSYNEQFF,TGTGCCAGCAGCTCCAGGGGGAGCTCCTACAATGAGCAGTTCTTC,TRBJ2-1,once,TRBD1,TRBV7-3
CASTSFTGESGELFF,TGTGCCAGCACCTCTTTCACTGGTGAGAGCGGGGAGCTGTTTTTT,TRBJ2-2,-,-,TRBV5-4
CASSEGRGLYGYTF,TGTGCCAGCAGTGAGGGCAGGGGCCTGTATGGCTACACCTTC,TRBJ1-2,-,-,TRBV2
CASSQALGQEVDTEAFF,TGTGCCAGCAGCCAAGCTTTAGGACAGGAGGTAGACACTGAAGCTTTCTTT,TRBJ1-1,-,TRBD1,TRBV3-1/TRBV3-2
CASSRAPEAFF,TGTGCCAGCAGCCGGGCCCCTGAAGCTTTCTTT,TRBJ1-1,-,-,TRBV14
CASSITGGLAGLNEQFF,TGTGCCAGTAGTATCACCGGTGGACTAGCGGGGCTCAATGAGCAGTTCTTC,TRBJ2-1,once,TRBD2,TRBV19
CASSLVTGSGNTIYF,TGCGCCAGCAGCTTGGTGACAGGATCTGGAAACACCATATATTTT,TRBJ1-3,-,-,TRBV5-1
CASSLGHTDYGYTF,TGTGCCAGCAGCTTAGGACATACCGACTATGGCTACACCTTC,TRBJ1-2,many,-,TRBV7-9
CASSQVGGTLTEAFF,TGTGCCAGCAGCCAGGTTGGGGGGACGTTGACTGAAGCTTTCTTT,TRBJ1-1,-,-,TRBV14
CASSRRESYEQYF,TGTGCCAGTAGCCGCAGGGAATCCTACGAGCAGTACTTC,TRBJ2-7,-,-,TRBV19
CASSRAGSGRGYTF,TGTGCCAGTAGTAGGGCAGGGTCTGGCCGTGGCTACACCTTC,TRBJ1-2,-,-,TRBV19
CASSADRDTEDGYTF,TGTGCCAGCAGTGCGGACAGGGACACGGAAGATGGCTACACCTTC,TRBJ1-2,-,TRBD1,TRBV2
CATSDTRPRGWNEQFF,TGTGCCACCAGTGATACCCGGCCCAGGGGCTGGAATGAGCAGTTCTTC,TRBJ2-1,-,-,TRBV24-1
CASSRDRDTEAFF,TGTGCCAGCAGCAGAGACAGGGACACTGAAGCTTTCTTT,TRBJ1-1,-,TRBD1,TRBV3-1/TRBV3-2
CASSPSGRAGLRSPYEQYF,TGTGCCAGCAGCCCTAGCGGGAGGGCCGGGTTACGCTCACCCTACGAGCAGTACTTC,TRBJ2-7,-,TRBD2,TRBV5-4
CASSRIQGANQPQHF,TGTGCCAGCAGTCGGATACAGGGGGCAAATCAGCCCCAGCATTTT,TRBJ1-5,-,TRBD1,TRBV6-2/TRBV6-3
CASSPSRVGDTEAFF,TGTGCCAGCTCACCAAGCAGGGTTGGGGACACTGAAGCTTTCTTT,TRBJ1-1,-,-,TRBV18
CASSPYGTSGEQYF,TGTGCCAGCAGCCCCTACGGGACTAGCGGCGAGCAGTACTTC,TRBJ2-7,-,TRBD2,TRBV3-1/TRBV3-2
CATSRRTEGTYEQYF,TGTGCCACCAGCAGACGGACAGAGGGCACCTACGAGCAGTACTTC,TRBJ2-7,-,-,TRBV15
CASSYLAGEGGETQYF,TGTGCCAGCAGTTACTTAGCGGGAGAGGGCGGAGAGACCCAGTACTTC,TRBJ2-5,-,TRBD2,TRBV5-6
CASSLVVRGQPQHF,TGTGCCAGCAGCTTAGTGGTCAGGGGACAGCCCCAGCATTTT,TRBJ1-5,-,-,TRBV7-2
CASSPGLAGTHNEQFF,TGTGCCAGCAGCCCGGGACTAGCGGGAACCCACAATGAGCAGTTCTTC,TRBJ2-1,-,TRBD2,TRBV3-1/TRBV3-2
CATSETTSGGNEQFF,TGTGCCACCAGTGAGACGACTAGCGGAGGCAATGAGCAGTTCTTC,TRBJ2-1,-,TRBD2,TRBV24-1
CASSLVGVFEGQPQHF,TGTGCCAGCAGCTTAGTCGGAGTCTTCGAGGGTCAGCCCCAGCATTTT,TRBJ1-5,-,-,TRBV7-2
CATSVSPSSYNEQFF,TGTGCCACCAGCGTATCGCCGAGCTCCTACAATGAGCAGTTCTTC,TRBJ2-1,-,-,TRBV15
CASRTGNRGEFF,TGTGCCAGCAGAACAGGGAACCGGGGGGAGTTCTTC,TRBJ2-1,few,-,TRBV27